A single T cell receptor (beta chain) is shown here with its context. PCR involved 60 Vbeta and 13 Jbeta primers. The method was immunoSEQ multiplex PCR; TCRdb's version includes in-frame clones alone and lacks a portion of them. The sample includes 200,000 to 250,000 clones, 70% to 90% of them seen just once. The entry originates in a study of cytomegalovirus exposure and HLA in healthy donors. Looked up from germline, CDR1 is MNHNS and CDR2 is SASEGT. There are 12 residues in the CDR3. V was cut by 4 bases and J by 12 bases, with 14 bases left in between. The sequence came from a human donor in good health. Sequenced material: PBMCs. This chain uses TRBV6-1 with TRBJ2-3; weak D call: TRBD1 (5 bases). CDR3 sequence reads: CASSGDGRTQYF. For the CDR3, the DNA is TGTGCCAGCAGTGGAGATGGCAGGACACAGTATTTT.